This TCR beta chain was identified in a study of T cell repertoires in cytomegalovirus infection. Study-wide findings and caveats: Ex vivo, HLA-C-restricted CMV-specific TCR beta clonotypes prevailed over the rest of the response.

TCRdb ran MiXCR on the reads and lists one entry per CDR3 protein. This table has 750,000 to 900,000 distinct CDR3 sequences, roughly 28% appearing once. CDR3 length equals 17 residues. Looked up from germline, CDR1 is ENHRY and CDR2 is SYGVKD. The V and J ends lost 4 bases and 5 bases, in that order; junction bases with no gene match: 15. In regard to this clonotype: Its antigen remains unknown.

V and J are TRBV10-3 and TRBJ2-7; 9 positions match TRBD1. The sequences come from cultured CD8+ T cells from PBMCs, collected from culture after CMV antigen stimulation. The receptor was derived from a human donor in good health (CMV status not recorded). Some clones in this sample may be carry-over from other donors' samples. The CDR3 loop reads CAISVSNLGQGVHEQYF. CDR3 in DNA: TGTGCCATCAGTGTATCGAATCTGGGACAGGGAGTTCACGAGCAGTACTTC.